A selection of T cell receptor beta chains follows, all from one sample in a study of spatial heterogeneity in lung cancer. One entry per CDR3 protein results from TCRdb running MiXCR on the 5' RACE reads. The profile shows more than 60,000 distinct CDR3 sequences, about 5.9% of them singletons. The specimen was PBMCs, collected at surgery. These receptors came from a female donor with early-stage non-small cell lung cancer. Both conserved end residues are part of each CDR3. The D gene is left open where the match is weak. Clone size is not always given. Where it is, it says once, few, many or a class for expanded clones.

D: TRBD1
V: TRBV7-9
size: .
J: TRBJ1-1
CDR3: CASSVSGGWAEAFF
DNA: TGTGCCAGCAGCGTATCAGGGGGCTGGGCTGAAGCTTTCTTT

D: .
V: TRBV14
size: many
J: TRBJ2-1
CDR3: CASSGQLGSEQFF
DNA: TGTGCCAGCAGCGGGCAGCTGGGGAGTGAGCAGTTCTTC

D: .
V: TRBV20-1
size: many
J: TRBJ1-1
CDR3: CSARAGQGTGGTEAFF
DNA: TGCAGTGCTAGAGCAGGGCAGGGGACGGGAGGCACTGAAGCTTTCTTT

D: .
V: TRBV29-1
size: .
J: TRBJ1-3
CDR3: CSVDPLGDTIYF
DNA: TGCAGCGTTGATCCCCTTGGGGACACCATATATTTT

D: .
V: TRBV3-1
size: few
J: TRBJ1-4
CDR3: CASSPASGQNLFF
DNA: TGTGCCAGCAGCCCCGCCTCTGGACAGAACCTGTTTTTT

D: TRBD2
V: TRBV6-5
size: many
J: TRBJ2-1
CDR3: CASSQRWAGGNEQFF
DNA: TGTGCCAGCAGCCAAAGATGGGCGGGAGGGAATGAGCAGTTCTTC

D: TRBD1
V: TRBV7-6
size: many
J: TRBJ2-3
CDR3: CASSSPGQGGTDTQYF
DNA: TGTGCCAGCAGCTCCCCTGGACAGGGGGGAACAGATACGCAGTATTTT

D: TRBD1
V: TRBV7-8
size: many
J: TRBJ2-3
CDR3: CASSLTSGTGKQYF
DNA: TGTGCCAGCAGCTTAACCTCCGGGACAGGCAAGCAGTATTTT

D: .
V: TRBV20-1
size: .
J: TRBJ2-3
CDR3: CSASGQRVSTDTQYF
DNA: TGCAGTGCTAGTGGTCAGCGGGTGAGCACAGATACGCAGTATTTT

D: .
V: TRBV10-3
size: many
J: TRBJ1-5
CDR3: CAISESAEVGQPQHF
DNA: TGTGCCATCAGTGAGTCGGCAGAAGTAGGTCAGCCCCAGCATTTT

D: .
V: TRBV20-1
size: .
J: TRBJ2-7
CDR3: CSADFPGSYEQYF
DNA: TGCAGTGCTGACTTTCCCGGGAGCTACGAGCAGTACTTC

D: TRBD1
V: TRBV7-9
size: many
J: TRBJ1-5
CDR3: CASSNDRGNQPQHF
DNA: TGTGCCAGCAGCAACGACAGGGGGAATCAGCCCCAGCATTTT

D: .
V: TRBV6-5
size: few
J: TRBJ1-3
CDR3: CASSYAGTSSGNTIYF
DNA: TGTGCCAGCAGTTACGCCGGGACAAGCTCTGGAAACACCATATATTTT

D: .
V: TRBV15
size: many
J: TRBJ1-2
CDR3: CATSRDGVSYGYTF
DNA: TGTGCCACCAGCAGAGACGGGGTTTCCTATGGCTACACCTTC

D: .
V: TRBV5-6
size: .
J: TRBJ2-7
CDR3: CASSSPDKYEQYF
DNA: TGTGCCAGCAGCTCCCCTGACAAGTACGAGCAGTACTTC

D: TRBD1
V: TRBV9
size: many
J: TRBJ1-3
CDR3: CASSEGDSSFSGNTIYF
DNA: TGTGCCAGCAGCGAGGGGGACAGTTCCTTCTCTGGAAACACCATATATTTT

D: TRBD1
V: TRBV7-8
size: many
J: TRBJ2-5
CDR3: CASSSPGQKETQYF
DNA: TGTGCCAGCAGCTCACCGGGACAGAAAGAGACCCAGTACTTC

D: TRBD2
V: TRBV5-1
size: many
J: TRBJ2-3
CDR3: CASSTGLAGGTDTQYF
DNA: TGCGCCAGCAGCACGGGACTAGCGGGAGGCACAGATACGCAGTATTTT

D: TRBD2
V: TRBV27
size: .
J: TRBJ2-2
CDR3: CASSEGLAYTGELFF
DNA: TGTGCCAGCAGTGAGGGACTAGCGTACACCGGGGAGCTGTTTTTT

D: .
V: TRBV7-9
size: .
J: TRBJ2-1
CDR3: CASTLWGNEQFF
DNA: TGTGCCAGCACCTTGTGGGGCAATGAGCAGTTCTTC

D: .
V: TRBV28
size: many
J: TRBJ2-5
CDR3: CASSRLSETQYF
DNA: TGTGCCAGCAGCAGATTATCAGAGACCCAGTACTTC

D: .
V: TRBV27
size: many
J: TRBJ2-3
CDR3: CASRHITDTQYF
DNA: TGTGCCAGCAGACACATCACAGATACGCAGTATTTT

D: .
V: TRBV4-1
size: many
J: TRBJ2-5
CDR3: CASSQDPGLQETQYF
DNA: TGCGCCAGCAGCCAAGACCCGGGGTTGCAAGAGACCCAGTACTTC

D: .
V: TRBV5-1
size: few
J: TRBJ1-2
CDR3: CASSMDHNYGYTF
DNA: TGCGCCAGCAGTATGGACCACAACTATGGCTACACCTTC

D: .
V: TRBV2
size: few
J: TRBJ1-1
CDR3: CASSGGAGAEAFF
DNA: TGTGCCAGCAGTGGGGGAGCGGGGGCTGAAGCTTTCTTT

D: .
V: TRBV5-1
size: many
J: TRBJ2-7
CDR3: CATSLAGKGTEQYF
DNA: TGCGCCACCTCCCTCGCGGGGAAGGGAACCGAGCAGTACTTC

D: TRBD2
V: TRBV6-6
size: .
J: TRBJ2-7
CDR3: CASSTGTSGSKTYEQYF
DNA: TGTGCCAGCAGTACCGGGACTAGCGGGAGTAAGACCTACGAGCAGTACTTC

D: .
V: TRBV3-1
size: .
J: TRBJ2-7
CDR3: CASSQDALWAYEQYF
DNA: TGTGCCAGCAGCCAAGATGCCCTGTGGGCCTACGAGCAGTACTTC

D: TRBD1
V: TRBV20-1
size: many
J: TRBJ2-3
CDR3: CSARGQGLGDTQYF
DNA: TGCAGTGCCCGGGGACAGGGTCTTGGAGATACGCAGTATTTT

D: .
V: TRBV25-1
size: many
J: TRBJ2-5
CDR3: CASMGRYQETQYF
DNA: TGTGCCAGCATGGGGCGGTACCAAGAGACCCAGTACTTC

D: TRBD1
V: TRBV6-6
size: many
J: TRBJ2-5
CDR3: CASNTGTVETQYF
DNA: TGTGCCAGCAATACCGGGACAGTAGAGACCCAGTACTTC

D: .
V: TRBV3-1
size: many
J: TRBJ1-2
CDR3: CASSQKDRDSGYTF
DNA: TGTGCCAGCAGCCAAAAGGACCGGGATTCTGGCTACACCTTC

D: TRBD2
V: TRBV29-1
size: many
J: TRBJ2-1
CDR3: CSVERETSGREQFF
DNA: TGCAGCGTTGAGCGGGAGACTAGCGGAAGGGAGCAGTTCTTC

D: TRBD2
V: TRBV4-2
size: many
J: TRBJ2-1
CDR3: CASSQSSGGAVYNEQFF
DNA: TGTGCCAGCAGCCAGTCCAGCGGGGGGGCCGTATACAATGAGCAGTTCTTC

D: .
V: TRBV11-3
size: .
J: TRBJ1-1
CDR3: CASSSLGNEAFF
DNA: TGTGCCAGCAGCTCACTCGGGAATGAAGCTTTCTTT

D: .
V: TRBV6-1
size: many
J: TRBJ2-5
CDR3: CASSRTNQETQYF
DNA: TGTGCCAGCAGCCGGACTAACCAAGAGACCCAGTACTTC

D: .
V: TRBV25-1
size: .
J: TRBJ1-1
CDR3: CASSAYRGTEAFF
DNA: TGTGCCAGCAGTGCTTATCGGGGCACTGAAGCTTTCTTT

D: .
V: TRBV12-3/TRBV12-4
size: many
J: TRBJ1-5
CDR3: CASSFTYQPQHF
DNA: TGTGCCAGCAGTTTCACGTATCAGCCCCAGCATTTT

D: TRBD2
V: TRBV12-3/TRBV12-4
size: many
J: TRBJ2-5
CDR3: CASSLAGAETQYF
DNA: TGTGCCAGCAGTTTGGCGGGAGCAGAGACCCAGTACTTC

D: .
V: TRBV5-1
size: many
J: TRBJ2-1
CDR3: CASSFGGVSYNEQFF
DNA: TGCGCCAGCAGCTTCGGCGGGGTCTCCTACAATGAGCAGTTCTTC

D: .
V: TRBV4-1
size: .
J: TRBJ2-2
CDR3: CASSQVWAAGELFF
DNA: TGCGCCAGCAGCCAAGTGTGGGCCGCCGGGGAGCTGTTTTTT

D: .
V: TRBV9
size: many
J: TRBJ2-3
CDR3: CASSAGLLPDTQYF
DNA: TGTGCCAGCAGCGCCGGACTCCTGCCAGATACGCAGTATTTT

D: .
V: TRBV2
size: few
J: TRBJ2-1
CDR3: CASSDRLDRNEQFF
DNA: TGTGCCAGCAGTGATAGACTAGACCGGAATGAGCAGTTCTTC

D: .
V: TRBV12-3/TRBV12-4
size: few
J: TRBJ1-4
CDR3: CASSPSGGPANEKLFF
DNA: TGTGCCAGCAGTCCTTCGGGGGGGCCGGCTAATGAAAAACTGTTTTTT

D: .
V: TRBV4-1
size: many
J: TRBJ1-6
CDR3: CASSQEQQGWSPLHF
DNA: TGCGCCAGCAGCCAAGAGCAGCAGGGTTGGTCACCCCTCCACTTT

D: TRBD1
V: TRBV2
size: .
J: TRBJ2-7
CDR3: CALPKDRAAYEQYF
DNA: TGTGCGCTGCCTAAGGACAGGGCTGCCTACGAGCAGTACTTC

D: .
V: TRBV10-2
size: .
J: TRBJ1-5
CDR3: CASSEPARSYQPQHF
DNA: TGCGCCAGCAGTGAGCCCGCGAGGTCGTATCAGCCCCAGCATTTT

D: .
V: TRBV6-4
size: .
J: TRBJ2-3
CDR3: CASSAPLGDTVTQYF
DNA: TGTGCCAGCAGTGCCCCCCTCGGGGACACAGTTACGCAGTATTTT

D: TRBD2
V: TRBV3-1
size: few
J: TRBJ2-3
CDR3: CASSQEAGVMTDTQYF
DNA: TGTGCCAGCAGCCAAGAAGCGGGAGTTATGACAGATACGCAGTATTTT

D: TRBD1
V: TRBV20-1
size: few
J: TRBJ2-7
CDR3: CSAEGQSTYEQYF
DNA: TGCAGTGCAGAGGGACAGTCCACCTACGAGCAGTACTTC

D: TRBD2
V: TRBV5-1
size: many
J: TRBJ2-7
CDR3: CASTLAGGNHEQYF
DNA: TGCGCCAGCACCTTAGCGGGAGGTAACCACGAGCAGTACTTC

D: .
V: TRBV6-4
size: many
J: TRBJ2-1
CDR3: CASSDLLKVGGYNEQFF
DNA: TGTGCCAGCAGTGACTTACTCAAAGTCGGGGGCTACAATGAGCAGTTCTTC

D: .
V: TRBV28
size: many
J: TRBJ1-5
CDR3: CASRNGNNQPQHF
DNA: TGTGCCAGCAGGAACGGAAACAATCAGCCCCAGCATTTT

D: .
V: TRBV18
size: many
J: TRBJ1-2
CDR3: CASSPDSYGYTF
DNA: TGTGCCAGCTCACCCGACAGCTATGGCTACACCTTC

D: .
V: TRBV20-1
size: few
J: TRBJ2-4
CDR3: CSAPGGVAGAKNIQYF
DNA: TGCAGTGCCCCAGGGGGAGTAGCGGGAGCCAAAAACATTCAGTACTTC

D: .
V: TRBV28
size: many
J: TRBJ1-1
CDR3: CASRNAAGVSTEAFF
DNA: TGTGCCAGCAGAAATGCGGCCGGGGTGTCCACTGAAGCTTTCTTT

D: .
V: TRBV12-3/TRBV12-4
size: many
J: TRBJ1-1
CDR3: CASSLSGVGTEAFF
DNA: TGTGCCAGCAGTTTGTCCGGGGTAGGTACTGAAGCTTTCTTT